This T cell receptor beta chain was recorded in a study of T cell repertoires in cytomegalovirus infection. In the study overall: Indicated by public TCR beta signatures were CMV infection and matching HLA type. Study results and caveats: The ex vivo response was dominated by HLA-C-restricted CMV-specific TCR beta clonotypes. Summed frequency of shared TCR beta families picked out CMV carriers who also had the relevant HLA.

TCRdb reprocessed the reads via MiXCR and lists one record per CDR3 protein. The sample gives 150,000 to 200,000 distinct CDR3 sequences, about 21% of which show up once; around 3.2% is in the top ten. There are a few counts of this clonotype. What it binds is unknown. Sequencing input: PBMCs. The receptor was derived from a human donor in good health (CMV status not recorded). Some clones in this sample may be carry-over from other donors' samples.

The CDR3 loop is CSARQGAGNSPLHF. The CDR3 DNA sequence: TGCAGTGCTAGACAGGGGGCGGGTAATTCACCCCTCCACTTT. V gene TRBV20-1 combines with J gene TRBJ1-6, with 8 nucleotides matching TRBD1. CDR1 is DFQATT and CDR2 is SNEGSKA in the germline V gene (reference sequence). V gave up 2 bases and J gave up 6 bases; unmatched junction bases: 3. This CDR3 comprises 14 residues.